Listed here are 29 T cell receptor beta chains from one sample, sequenced in a study of shared clonotypes between healthy human individuals. Naive CD8 cells comprised CD45RO-negative, CCR7-positively selected cells, excluding terminally differentiated effector memory CD45RA+ cells. Clones were sequenced by immunoSEQ multiplex PCR, and TCRdb holds only the in-frame ones, with some missing. Of approximately 2,200,000 clones in the sample, about 92% were seen once. The sample comprised naive CD8+ T cells from PBMCs. These receptors were collected from a man in his late teens or twenties in good health. Some clones in this sample may be carry-over from other donors' samples.

Turning to this clone: Other DNA sequences in this sample translate to the same CDR3. In DNA form, the CDR3 reads TGTGCCAGCAGCTCCTATTCGACAGACTTAAACACTGAAGCTTTCTTT. Translated, it gives CASSSYSTDLNTEAFF. V usage is TRBV11-2 and J usage is TRBJ1-1; D may be TRBD1 (5 bases). Trimming removed 4 bases from V and 2 bases from J, with 17 bases in between. This CDR3 region has 16 residues. The V gene's germline CDR1 is SGHAT and CDR2 FQNNGV.

The chain links TRBV4-3 to TRBJ2-5; the D gene is possibly TRBD1 (6 bases). This CDR3 is 16 amino acids long. Germline assignment: CDR1 LGHNA and CDR2 YSLEER. The V and J ends lost 0 bases and 1 base respectively, with 12 bases between them. The CDR3 sequence is CASSQDWGQVQETQYF. As DNA, the CDR3 is TGCGCCAGCAGCCAAGATTGGGGGCAGGTCCAAGAGACCCAGTACTTC.

The DNA of the CDR3 is TGTGCCACCAGCAGAGATGGACTAGCGGGACTACGTTACAATGAGCAGTTCTTC. This translates into CATSRDGLAGLRYNEQFF. This rearrangement joins TRBV15 to TRBJ2-1; TRBD2 aligns across 12 bases. Germline V gene sequence: CDR1 LNHNV, CDR2 YYDKDF (reference sequence). The V gene end was trimmed by 0 bases and the J gene end by 4 bases; junction bases not matched to a gene: 7. The CDR3 covers 18 residues.

This clone was detected only a few times. The chain employs TRBV19 and TRBJ2-1; D remains ambiguous. CDR1 LNHDA and CDR2 SQIVND come from the germline V gene (reference sequence). V lost 6 bases to trimming and J lost 5 bases, with 14 bases between them. The CDR3 has 14 amino acids. The CDR3 region has the DNA TGTGCCAGTAGCCCCGACGCGCTCCACAATGAGCAGTTCTTC. It encodes CASSPDALHNEQFF. The full variable domain, completed using reference TRBV19 and TRBJ2-1, is DGGITQSPKYLFRKEGQNVTLSCEQNLNHDAMYWYRQDPGQGLRLIYYSQIVNDFQKGDIAEGYSVSREKKESFPLTVTSAQKNPTAFYLCASSPDALHNEQFFGPGTRLTVL.

This clone was seen once. The genes are TRBV28 and TRBJ2-7, with D possibly TRBD1 on 6 matching bases. This CDR3 comprises 12 residues. Germline loops: CDR1 MDHEN, CDR2 SYDVKM. V gave up 5 bases and J gave up 6 bases, with 11 bases separating them. CDR3 nucleotide sequence: TGTGCCAGCAGTCAACAGGGAAGCGAGCAGTACTTC. Translating it yields CASSQQGSEQYF.

The rearrangement joins TRBV2 to TRBJ2-7; D may match TRBD1 or TRBD2 (5 bases each). Germline CDR1 is SNHLY and CDR2 is FYNNEI. Trimming cost V 5 bases and J 6 bases, with 14 bases left between them. This CDR3 is built from 13 residues. The CDR3 loop is CASSSPGTLEQYF. The CDR3 DNA sequence: TGTGCCAGCAGTTCTCCCGGGACGCTCGAGCAGTACTTC.

The rearrangement uses TRBV5-3 and TRBJ2-7; 10 nucleotides align to TRBD1. TRBV5-3 is reported as an ORF; its role is uncertain. The CDR3 has 18 residues. V was pared by 0 bases and J by 4 bases, with 13 bases of the junction left unmatched. CDR3 amino acids: CARSLEGIGTGETYEQYF. In DNA, the CDR3 is TGTGCCAGAAGCTTGGAAGGGATAGGGACAGGGGAGACTTACGAGCAGTACTTC.

This chain connects TRBV15 to TRBJ1-1; D not certain. Germline assignment: CDR1 LNHNV and CDR2 YYDKDF (reference sequence). V lost 1 base and J lost 0, with 6 bases in between. The CDR3 has 14 amino acids. The CDR3 is CATSRGHLNTEAFF. DNA for the CDR3: TGTGCCACCAGCAGAGGACACCTGAACACTGAAGCTTTCTTT.

The CDR3, as DNA: TGCGCCAGCAGTGAGTGTATGCACAGGGGAAATCAGCCCCAGCATTTT. The encoded protein is CASSECMHRGNQPQHF. The rearrangement links TRBV10-1 to TRBJ1-5; 7 bases map to TRBD1. The V gene end was trimmed by 1 base and the J gene end by 4 bases; junction bases not matched to a gene: 7. CDR3 size: 16 residues. The germline V gene encodes CDR1 WNHNN and CDR2 SYGVQD (reference sequence).

The rearrangement links TRBV6-6 to TRBJ2-7, with D perhaps being TRBD1 or TRBD2 (5 bases each). V was shortened by 1 base and J by 3 bases, with 13 bases between the two germline ends. CDR1 is MNHNY and CDR2 is SVGAGI in the germline V gene (reference sequence). The CDR3 has 15 amino acids. The CDR3 nucleotides read TGTGCCAGCAGTTACTTTCTGGGGACGGACTACGAGCAGTACTTC. This gives the protein CASSYFLGTDYEQYF.

This clone was counted a few times. This sequence joins TRBV25-1 and TRBJ1-4, with unresolved D. The CDR3 contains 12 residues. V lost 10 bases, J lost 3 bases, and 9 bases lay in between. Germline V gives CDR1 MGHDK, CDR2 SYGVNS. This CDR3 reads CATSRSNEKLFF. The DNA for the CDR3 is TGTGCCACCTCCCGTTCTAATGAAAAACTGTTTTTT.

The chain carries TRBV9 and TRBJ2-2; perhaps D is TRBD1 or TRBD2 (5 bases each). V lost 4 bases and J 3 bases, leaving 13 bases between the germline ends. Germline lookup yields CDR1 SGDLS and CDR2 YYNGEE. The CDR3 loop spans 15 amino acids. This chain's CDR3 is CASSSRGRDTGELFF. CDR3 sequence (DNA): TGTGCCAGCAGCTCACGGGGCCGGGACACCGGGGAGCTGTTTTTT. The full variable domain, in which reference TRBV9 and TRBJ2-2 provide the parts outside the CDR3, is DSGVTQTPKHLITATGQRVTLRCSPRSGDLSVYWYQQSLDQGLQFLIQYYNGEERAKGNILERFSAQQFPDLHSELNLSSLELGDSALYFCASSSRGRDTGELFFGEGSRLTVL.

The chain joins TRBV6-5 to TRBJ2-1; the match to TRBD2 covers 11 bases. CDR1 is MNHEY, CDR2 SVGAGI, per germline. The CDR3 length is 16 residues. J was trimmed by 8 bases and V by 1 base; bases with no gene match: 7. The CDR3, as DNA: TGTGCCAGCAGTTACTTCCCTAGCGGGGGGTTCGATGAGCAGTTCTTC. Translated, it gives CASSYFPSGGFDEQFF.

V and J are TRBV7-8 and TRBJ2-5, with TRBD1 as a possible D gene (6 bases). CDR1 is SGHVS, CDR2 FQNEAQ, per germline. V was cut by 5 bases and J by 2 bases, with 15 bases left in between. The CDR3 is 15 residues long. The CDR3 spells CASSDAQTGQETQYF. The CDR3 region has the DNA TGTGCCAGCAGCGACGCCCAGACAGGTCAAGAGACCCAGTACTTC.

The chain joins TRBV7-9 to TRBJ2-1, with D perhaps TRBD1 (6 bases). This CDR3 comprises 17 residues. Trimming took 1 base from V and 4 from J, leaving 17 bases between them. CDR1 and CDR2 from the germline V gene are SEHNR and FQNEAQ (reference sequence). This CDR3 is CASSLGVRVRGYNEQFF. For the CDR3, the DNA is TGTGCCAGCAGCTTAGGGGTCAGGGTCAGGGGTTACAATGAGCAGTTCTTC.

J is TRBJ1-1 and V is TRBV27, with D unclear. V was trimmed by 4 bases and J by 4 bases, leaving 10 bases between them. The CDR3 is 13 amino acids. Germline V gene lookup returns CDR1 MNHEY and CDR2 SMNVEV (reference sequence). DNA for the CDR3: TGTGCCAGCAGTTCCCTTGAGGGCACTGAAGCTTTCTTT. Translating gives CASSSLEGTEAFF.

The sample holds one count of this clone. The CDR3 bases are TGTGCCAGCAGCCCTATAACCACAGGGGTTCGGACTGAAGCTTTCTTT. It is translated as CASSPITTGVRTEAFF. J is TRBJ1-1 and V is TRBV28; 7 positions agree with TRBD1. The J segment lost 5 bases and the V segment lost 6 bases, leaving 15 bases of the junction unmatched. Germline values: CDR1 MDHEN, CDR2 SYDVKM. This CDR3 spans 16 amino acids.

The chain recombines TRBV5-6 with TRBJ1-3; 7 nucleotides match TRBD1. Trimming took 5 bases from V and 0 from J; bases not matched to a gene: 11. The germline V gene has CDR1 SGHDT and CDR2 YYEEEE. There are 17 residues in the CDR3. In DNA form, the CDR3 reads TGTGCCAGCAGTTCCGGGACAGACTTTTTCTCTGGAAACACCATATATTTT. Translating it yields CASSSGTDFFSGNTIYF.

The chain uses TRBV7-9 and TRBJ2-7; D is unclear. CDR3 length equals 14 residues. V was cut by 5 bases and J by 3 bases, with 14 bases left in between. Per germline, CDR1 SEHNR and CDR2 FQNEAQ (reference sequence). Written as DNA, the CDR3 is TGTGCCAGCAGCCTACCGACTCTTAACTACGAGCAGTACTTC. Protein sequence: CASSLPTLNYEQYF.

The chain combines TRBV6-5 with TRBJ2-1; D unclear. Germline lookup yields CDR1 MNHEY and CDR2 SVGAGI. V lost 6 bases to trimming and J lost 9 bases, with 9 bases between them. The CDR3 extends over 11 amino acids. This CDR3 reads CASRKNPEQFF. The CDR3 region has the DNA TGTGCCAGCAGAAAAAACCCTGAGCAGTTCTTC.

The CDR3 spells CASSIWDQGEKLFF. CDR3 nucleotides: TGTGCCAGTAGTATTTGGGATCAGGGAGAAAAACTGTTTTTT. V usage is TRBV19 and J usage is TRBJ1-4; the D gene is possibly TRBD1 (5 bases). V lost 3 bases, J lost 8 bases, and 13 bases lay in between. Germline V gene data show CDR1 as LNHDA and CDR2 as SQIVND (reference sequence). This CDR3 has 14 residues.

V gene TRBV9 combines with J gene TRBJ2-7, with D perhaps matching TRBD2 (6 bases). Germline V gene lookup returns CDR1 SGDLS and CDR2 YYNGEE. This CDR3 has 16 residues. The ends were cut back, 2 bases at V and 3 bases at J, with 18 bases in the middle. CDR3 sequence: CASSVGGLEQFYEQYF. The CDR3 DNA is TGTGCCAGCAGCGTGGGGGGACTTGAGCAATTCTACGAGCAGTACTTC.

This chain uses TRBV6-1 with TRBJ2-7; 9 bases match TRBD2. The V gene's germline CDR1 is MNHNS and CDR2 SASEGT. Germline trimming cut 2 bases from V and 1 base from J; bases unmatched to any gene: 3. The CDR3 is 15 amino acids. The CDR3 DNA reads TGTGCCAGCAGTGAACTGGCGGGAGGGTCCTACGAGCAGTACTTC. Its translation: CASSELAGGSYEQYF.

Comments on this clone: This specimen includes other DNA sequences encoding the same CDR3. The chain has TRBV7-8 and TRBJ1-1; D gene ambiguous. CDR1 SGHVS and CDR2 FQNEAQ come from the germline V gene. V lost 1 base to trimming and J lost 0 bases, with 9 bases between them. This CDR3 region has 15 residues. CDR3 sequence (DNA): TGTGCCAGCAGCTTAGTAGGTTTAATGAACACTGAAGCTTTCTTT. It encodes CASSLVGLMNTEAFF.

Comments on this clone: Different DNA sequences within this sample yield the same CDR3. The chain recombines TRBV19 with TRBJ2-7, with unresolved D. Between the trimmed V and J ends, which lost 0 bases and 3 bases, there was a span of 3 bases. CDR1 is LNHDA and CDR2 is SQIVND in the germline V gene (reference sequence). There are 12 residues in the CDR3. DNA of the CDR3: TGTGCCAGTAGTATAGAGGGCTACGAGCAGTACTTC. Encoded protein: CASSIEGYEQYF.

The V gene is TRBV7-2, the J gene TRBJ1-5; D is unresolved. The CDR3 is made up of 17 amino acids. V was shortened by 0 bases and J by 0 bases, with 12 bases between the two germline ends. Germline-derived CDR1 and CDR2 are SGHTA and FQGNSA. CDR3 in amino acids: CASSLARGRYSNQPQHF. The CDR3 nucleotides are TGTGCCAGCAGCTTAGCGCGAGGCAGGTATAGCAATCAGCCCCAGCATTTT.

The chain combines TRBV9 with TRBJ2-1, with TRBD2 matching over 8 bases. V lost 1 base to trimming and J lost 6 bases; unmatched junction nucleotides: 6. Germline loops: CDR1 SGDLS, CDR2 YYNGEE. This CDR3 contains 15 residues. CDR3 in amino acids: CASSVFREGLNEQFF. The CDR3, as DNA: TGTGCCAGCAGCGTATTCCGGGAGGGACTCAATGAGCAGTTCTTC.

This chain links TRBV28 with TRBJ1-3; weak D call: TRBD1 (6 bases). V dropped 2 bases and J dropped 0 bases, with 11 bases sitting between them. CDR1 is MDHEN and CDR2 is SYDVKM in the germline V gene. The CDR3 extends over 16 amino acids. The CDR3 coding sequence is TGTGCCAGCAGTTTACTACAGGGTCTCTCTGGAAACACCATATATTTT. Its translation: CASSLLQGLSGNTIYF.

This clone was seen only a few times. Distinct nucleotide sequences in the sample also encode this CDR3. In DNA, the CDR3 is TGTGCCAGCAGGGGACGAGGGGGGAACACTGAAGCTTTCTTT. Protein sequence: CASRGRGGNTEAFF. This chain links TRBV27 with TRBJ1-1, with D possibly TRBD1 on 6 matching bases. The CDR3 extends over 14 amino acids. Deletions cut 6 bases from V and 1 base from J, with 12 bases between. Germline assignment: CDR1 MNHEY and CDR2 SMNVEV (reference sequence).